A selection of T cell receptor beta chains follows, all from one sample in a study of CD8 T cells in Susac syndrome. TCRdb analysed the immunoSEQ multiplex PCR reads with MiXCR anew, one entry per CDR3 protein. This sample has about 300,000 distinct CDR3 sequences, with about 90% found just once. Sequenced: CD4+ T cells from PBMCs. The receptors come from a human donor with multiple sclerosis. The CDR3 runs from the conserved cysteine through the conserved F or W. D genes are given only for firm matches. Size values are once, few and many counts, or a class for expanded clones, and some rows have none.

len	v_gene	j_gene	d_gene	abundance	CDR3aa	CDR3nt
14	TRBV2	TRBJ2-2	-	-	CASCKRAGTGELFF	TGTGCCAGCTGCAAACGGGCGGGCACCGGGGAGCTGTTTTTT
13	TRBV9	TRBJ1-1	-	-	CASSVEGDTEAFF	TGTGCCAGCAGCGTAGAGGGGGACACTGAAGCTTTCTTT
13	TRBV29-1	TRBJ1-6	-	-	CSVGSSYNSPLHF	TGCAGCGTGGGTAGCTCCTATAATTCACCCCTCCACTTT
13	TRBV7-2	TRBJ2-4	TRBD2	-	CASSISGSNIQYF	TGTGCCAGCAGCATTAGCGGGAGTAACATTCAGTACTTC
16	TRBV6-1	TRBJ1-5	TRBD1	-	CASRTGLIRGNQPQHF	TGTGCCAGCCGGACAGGGCTGATAAGAGGCAATCAGCCCCAGCATTTT
15	TRBV6-2/TRBV6-3	TRBJ2-2	TRBD1	-	CASRRQGGNTGELFF	TGTGCCAGCAGGAGACAGGGGGGGAACACCGGGGAGCTGTTTTTT
15	TRBV20-1	TRBJ2-1	-	-	CSARGAEGYYNEQFF	TGCAGTGCTAGAGGGGCGGAGGGCTACTACAATGAGCAGTTCTTC
16	TRBV11-3	TRBJ2-4	TRBD1	-	CASTGQGGLAKNIQYF	TGTGCCAGCACTGGACAGGGGGGCTTAGCCAAAAACATTCAGTACTTC
13	TRBV20-1	TRBJ2-7	TRBD2	once	CSASAGRGMEQYF	TGCAGTGCTAGTGCAGGGAGGGGAATGGAGCAGTACTTC
14	TRBV12-3/TRBV12-4	TRBJ1-2	TRBD1	few	CASTSRTGNYGYTF	TGTGCCAGCACCAGTAGGACAGGGAACTATGGCTACACCTTC
15	TRBV9	TRBJ2-2	-	-	CASSVGTVSTGELFF	TGTGCCAGCAGCGTCGGGACGGTGTCAACCGGGGAGCTGTTTTTT
12	TRBV9	TRBJ2-2	-	-	CASSVAVGELFF	TGTGCCAGCAGCGTAGCCGTCGGGGAGCTGTTTTTT
16	TRBV6-6	TRBJ1-6	-	-	CASSYSGTPHNSPLHF	TGTGCCAGCAGTTACTCGGGCACTCCTCACAATTCACCCCTCCACTTT
17	TRBV10-3	TRBJ2-5	TRBD2	-	CAIGTSGKHGRQETQYF	TGTGCCATCGGGACTAGCGGGAAACATGGCAGGCAAGAGACCCAGTACTTC
15	TRBV5-6	TRBJ2-7	TRBD2	-	CASSSGVGGVNEQYF	TGTGCCAGCAGTTCTGGGGTCGGGGGGGTCAACGAGCAGTACTTC
14	TRBV7-6	TRBJ1-2	-	-	CASSWVSGGPGYTF	TGTGCCAGCAGCTGGGTGTCTGGGGGACCTGGCTACACCTTC
14	TRBV5-1	TRBJ2-7	TRBD1	once	CASSSRQGQYEQYF	TGCGCCAGCAGCTCTAGACAGGGGCAGTACGAGCAGTACTTC
16	TRBV4-2	TRBJ2-1	TRBD2	-	CASSHVGTSDNNEQFF	TGTGCCAGCAGCCATGTCGGGACTAGTGACAACAATGAGCAGTTCTTC